A selection of T cell receptor beta chains follows, all from one sample in a study of blood T cell repertoires in COVID-19. Some clones are missing from TCRdb's copy, which holds only in-frame ones; the method was immunoSEQ multiplex PCR. Of some 73,000 clones in the sample, roughly four fifths were seen once. Sequenced material: peripheral blood. The receptor set was obtained from an older man with COVID-19, enrolled during active disease. The CDR3 runs from the conserved cysteine through the conserved F or W.

J gene: TRBJ2-7; V gene: TRBV3-1/TRBV3-2; CDR3 protein: CASSPTGEKSYEQYF
J gene: TRBJ2-6; V gene: TRBV3-1/TRBV3-2; CDR3 protein: CASSQRLAGASGANVLTF
J gene: TRBJ1-4; V gene: TRBV30; CDR3 protein: CASVATNEKLFF
J gene: TRBJ2-1; V gene: TRBV27; CDR3 protein: CASSFSALRNEQFF
J gene: TRBJ2-7; V gene: TRBV27; CDR3 protein: CASRRAGGPGNEQYF
J gene: TRBJ2-7; V gene: TRBV4-2; CDR3 protein: CASSQDRVSYEQYF
J gene: TRBJ1-3; V gene: TRBV7-2; CDR3 protein: CASSLDAAVTIYF
J gene: TRBJ1-6; V gene: TRBV9; CDR3 protein: CASSPGERSPLHF
J gene: TRBJ1-6; V gene: TRBV5-4; CDR3 protein: CASSLRDRPNSPLHF
J gene: TRBJ1-6; V gene: TRBV9; CDR3 protein: CASSALGDSNSPLHF
J gene: TRBJ1-5; V gene: TRBV12-3/TRBV12-4; CDR3 protein: CASSSRGQPQHF
J gene: TRBJ2-7; V gene: TRBV7-9; CDR3 protein: CASSLGYVRDEQYF
J gene: TRBJ2-7; V gene: TRBV6-2/TRBV6-3; CDR3 protein: CASSLQLNSYEQYF
J gene: TRBJ2-5; V gene: TRBV11-3; CDR3 protein: CASSSYGTSGMQETQYF
J gene: TRBJ1-5; V gene: TRBV28; CDR3 protein: CASSLRLPGVNQPQHF
J gene: TRBJ1-4; V gene: TRBV7-9; CDR3 protein: CASSLTGGTNEKLFF
J gene: TRBJ2-7; V gene: TRBV16; CDR3 protein: CASKGTADRDRPYEQYF
J gene: TRBJ1-2; V gene: TRBV3-1/TRBV3-2; CDR3 protein: CASSSQTHRDKYYGYTF
J gene: TRBJ2-1; V gene: TRBV6-2/TRBV6-3; CDR3 protein: CASSYSPAGSGGNEQFF
J gene: TRBJ2-1; V gene: TRBV6-5; CDR3 protein: CASKRTGDNEQFF
J gene: TRBJ2-7; V gene: TRBV18; CDR3 protein: CASSPGLAFSYEQYF
J gene: TRBJ2-1; V gene: TRBV7-2; CDR3 protein: CASSQESLATLGEQFF
J gene: TRBJ1-4; V gene: TRBV11-2; CDR3 protein: CASSLGSGGNEKLFF
J gene: TRBJ1-2; V gene: TRBV11-2; CDR3 protein: CASSLMGRGAYGYTF
J gene: TRBJ1-5; V gene: TRBV5-8; CDR3 protein: CASSLVRSGPQHF
J gene: TRBJ2-5; V gene: TRBV7-9; CDR3 protein: CASSTKGAQYF
J gene: TRBJ1-6; V gene: TRBV9; CDR3 protein: CASSAHRVPYNSPLHF
J gene: TRBJ2-2; V gene: TRBV9; CDR3 protein: CASSVAPMGQGHGELFF
J gene: TRBJ2-1; V gene: TRBV9; CDR3 protein: CASSPLGGRAHEQFF
J gene: TRBJ1-1; V gene: TRBV7-3; CDR3 protein: CASSLQGAGTEAFF
J gene: TRBJ2-7; V gene: TRBV10-3; CDR3 protein: CAITQGGYEQYF
J gene: TRBJ1-1; V gene: TRBV5-1; CDR3 protein: CASSLAPGQNTEAFF
J gene: TRBJ2-7; V gene: TRBV2; CDR3 protein: CASRDRTGGEQYF
J gene: TRBJ2-7; V gene: TRBV5-4; CDR3 protein: CASSLGQGNYEQYF
J gene: TRBJ2-2; V gene: TRBV14; CDR3 protein: CASREIHGTGELFF
J gene: TRBJ1-6; V gene: TRBV29-1; CDR3 protein: CSYRTSGNSPLHF
J gene: TRBJ2-2; V gene: TRBV7-2; CDR3 protein: CASRLDTSRTGELFF
J gene: TRBJ2-3; V gene: TRBV11-3; CDR3 protein: CASSSVRVAGVPDTQYF
J gene: TRBJ2-1; V gene: TRBV11-3; CDR3 protein: CASSLGLAGTSYNEQFF
J gene: TRBJ2-7; V gene: TRBV4-3; CDR3 protein: CASSQLGLPSYEQYF
J gene: TRBJ1-4; V gene: TRBV28; CDR3 protein: CASSLPGDRGLEKLFF
J gene: TRBJ1-1; V gene: TRBV2; CDR3 protein: CASSFSGGNTEAFF
J gene: TRBJ1-4; V gene: TRBV6-2/TRBV6-3; CDR3 protein: CASSTDRWQFEKLFF
J gene: TRBJ1-2; V gene: TRBV5-4; CDR3 protein: CASSWGQEGVYGYTF
J gene: TRBJ2-7; V gene: TRBV3-1/TRBV3-2; CDR3 protein: CASTDGGRDDEQYF
J gene: TRBJ2-7; V gene: TRBV6-5; CDR3 protein: CASSYSLDRSSYEQYF
J gene: TRBJ1-6; V gene: TRBV5-1; CDR3 protein: CASSLAGQGAGSPLHF
J gene: TRBJ1-2; V gene: TRBV4-3; CDR3 protein: CASSQDRSRGYTF
J gene: TRBJ2-7; V gene: TRBV7-9; CDR3 protein: CASSLVGHRVYEQYF
J gene: TRBJ2-1; V gene: TRBV5-1; CDR3 protein: CASSLLALLGNEQFF
J gene: TRBJ1-1; V gene: TRBV30; CDR3 protein: CAWSVTAEAFF
J gene: TRBJ2-7; V gene: TRBV6-2/TRBV6-3; CDR3 protein: CASSYGVDRAYEQYF
J gene: TRBJ1-3; V gene: TRBV7-9; CDR3 protein: CASSLVPRGRFGNTIYF